This TCR beta chain was observed in a study of beta chain features in type 1 diabetes. The sample holds a few counts of this clone. Trimming removed 5 bases at V and 4 bases at J, with 14 bases between. The CDR3 contains 14 residues. Germline CDR1 reads SEHNR; CDR2 reads FQNEAQ (reference sequence). As every portion of the isolated RNA was reverse transcribed, the sequencing read expressed TCRB transcripts. Profiled with immunoSEQ multiplex PCR; TCRdb holds only in-frame clones, not every one. The sample lists hundreds of thousands of clones; around 8% were seen once. The gene calls are TRBV7-9 and TRBJ1-2; perhaps TRBD1 as D (6 bases). The clonotype originates from a young woman in good health. The sample taken for sequencing was central memory CD4+ T cells from blood. DNA for the CDR3: TGTGCCAGCAGCCCAAGCACAGGGAGCTATGGCTACACCTTC. It translates to CASSPSTGSYGYTF.